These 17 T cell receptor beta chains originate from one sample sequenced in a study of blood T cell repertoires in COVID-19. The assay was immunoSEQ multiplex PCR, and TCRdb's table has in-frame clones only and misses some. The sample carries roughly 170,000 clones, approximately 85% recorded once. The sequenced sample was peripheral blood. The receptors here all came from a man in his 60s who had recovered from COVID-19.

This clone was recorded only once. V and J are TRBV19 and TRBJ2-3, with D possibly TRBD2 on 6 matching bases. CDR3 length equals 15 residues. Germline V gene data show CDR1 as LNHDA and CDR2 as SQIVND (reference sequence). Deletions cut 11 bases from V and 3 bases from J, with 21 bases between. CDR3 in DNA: TGTGCCGCCTCAAGTGGGGAGGCAGGGACAGATACGCAGTATTTT. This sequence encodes CAASSGEAGTDTQYF.

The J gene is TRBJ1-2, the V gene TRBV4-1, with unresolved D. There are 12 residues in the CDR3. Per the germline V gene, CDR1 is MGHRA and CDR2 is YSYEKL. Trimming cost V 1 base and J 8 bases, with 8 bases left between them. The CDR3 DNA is TGCGCCAGCAGCCAAGGGAGTACGGGCTACACCTTC. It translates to CASSQGSTGYTF.

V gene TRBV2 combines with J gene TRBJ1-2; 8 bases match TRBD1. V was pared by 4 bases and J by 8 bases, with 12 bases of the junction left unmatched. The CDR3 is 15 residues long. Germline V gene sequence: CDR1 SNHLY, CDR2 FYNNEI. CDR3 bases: TGTGCCAGCAGTGCGACGAGACAGGGGTTTGAAGGCTACACCTTC. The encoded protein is CASSATRQGFEGYTF. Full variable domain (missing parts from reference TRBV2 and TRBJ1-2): EPEVTQTPSHQVTQMGQEVILRCVPISNHLYFYWYRQILGQKVEFLVSFYNNEISEKSEIFDDQFSVERPDGSNFTLKIRSTKLEDSAMYFCASSATRQGFEGYTFGSGTRLTVV.

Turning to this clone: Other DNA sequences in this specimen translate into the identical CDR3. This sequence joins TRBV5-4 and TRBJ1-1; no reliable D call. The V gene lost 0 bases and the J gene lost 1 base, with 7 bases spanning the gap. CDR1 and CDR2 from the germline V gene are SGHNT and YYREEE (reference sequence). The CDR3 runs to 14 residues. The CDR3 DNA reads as TGTGCCAGCAGCTTGGCTGGAGGGAACACTGAAGCTTTCTTT. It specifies CASSLAGGNTEAFF.

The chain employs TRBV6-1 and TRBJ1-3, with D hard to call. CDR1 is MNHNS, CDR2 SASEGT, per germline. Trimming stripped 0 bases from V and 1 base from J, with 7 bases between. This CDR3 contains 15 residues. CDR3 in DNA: TGTGCCAGCAGTGAAGCTGAGGGTTCTGGAAACACCATATATTTT. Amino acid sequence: CASSEAEGSGNTIYF.

Here the CDR3 DNA reads TGCGCCAGCAGCTTGGCCCCCCCTAGCGGCGGAATACAACCCAATGAGCAGTTCTTC. Protein: CASSLAPPSGGIQPNEQFF. This sequence joins TRBV5-1 and TRBJ2-1, with TRBD2 identical over 7 bases. This CDR3 has 19 residues. Germline V CDR1 and CDR2: SGHRS, YFSETQ. After removal of 0 bases from V and 6 bases from J, the junction contained 18 bases not matched to a gene.

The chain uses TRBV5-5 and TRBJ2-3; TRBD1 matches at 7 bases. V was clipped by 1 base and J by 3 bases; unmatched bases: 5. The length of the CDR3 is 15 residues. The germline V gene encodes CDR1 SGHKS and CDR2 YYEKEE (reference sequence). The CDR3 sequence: CASSLRGRGTDTQYF. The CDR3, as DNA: TGTGCCAGCAGCTTGCGCGGCAGGGGGACAGATACGCAGTATTTT.

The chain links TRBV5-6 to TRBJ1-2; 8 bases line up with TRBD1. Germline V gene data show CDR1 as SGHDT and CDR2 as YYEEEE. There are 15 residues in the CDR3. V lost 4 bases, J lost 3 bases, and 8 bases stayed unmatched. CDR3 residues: CASSPGTGPYYGYTF. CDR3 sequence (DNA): TGTGCCAGCAGCCCCGGGACAGGACCCTACTATGGCTACACCTTC.

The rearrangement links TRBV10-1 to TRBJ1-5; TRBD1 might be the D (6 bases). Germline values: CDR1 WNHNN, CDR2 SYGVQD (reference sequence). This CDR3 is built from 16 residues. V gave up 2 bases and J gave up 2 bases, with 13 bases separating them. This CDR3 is CASSEGYRVGNQPQHF. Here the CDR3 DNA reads TGCGCCAGCAGTGAGGGCTACAGGGTTGGCAATCAGCCCCAGCATTTT.

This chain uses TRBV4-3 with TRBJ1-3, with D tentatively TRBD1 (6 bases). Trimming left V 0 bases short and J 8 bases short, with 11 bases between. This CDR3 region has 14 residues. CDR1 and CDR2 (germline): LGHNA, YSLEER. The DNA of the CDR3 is TGCGCCAGCAGCCAAGACACGGGGGGGCACACCATATATTTT. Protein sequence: CASSQDTGGHTIYF.

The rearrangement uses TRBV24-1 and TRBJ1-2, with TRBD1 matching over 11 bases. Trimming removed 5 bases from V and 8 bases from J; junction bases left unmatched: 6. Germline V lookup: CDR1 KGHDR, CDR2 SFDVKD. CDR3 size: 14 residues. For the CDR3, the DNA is TGTGCCACCAGTGCCACCGGGACAGGGGGAGGCTACACCTTC. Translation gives CATSATGTGGGYTF.

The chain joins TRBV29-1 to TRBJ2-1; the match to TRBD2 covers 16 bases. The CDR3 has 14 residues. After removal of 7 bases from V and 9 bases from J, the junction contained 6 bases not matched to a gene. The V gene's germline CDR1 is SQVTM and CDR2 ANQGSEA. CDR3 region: CSAGTSGGVIEQFF. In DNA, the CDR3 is TGCAGCGCCGGGACTAGCGGGGGGGTAATTGAGCAGTTCTTC.

As DNA, the CDR3 is TGTGCCAGCAGCCCGCACCGGGGGGGGACATCGGGTGAGCAGTTCTTC. As protein: CASSPHRGGTSGEQFF. The gene calls are TRBV11-1 and TRBJ2-1, with 8 bases matching TRBD2. The germline V gene has CDR1 SGHAT and CDR2 FQDESV (reference sequence). This CDR3 is 16 amino acids long. Unmatched junction bases numbered 15, after V lost 5 bases and J lost 9 bases.

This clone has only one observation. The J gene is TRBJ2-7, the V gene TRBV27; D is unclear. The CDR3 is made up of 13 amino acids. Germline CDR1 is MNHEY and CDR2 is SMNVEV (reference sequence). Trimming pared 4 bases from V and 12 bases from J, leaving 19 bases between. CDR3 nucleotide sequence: TGTGCCAGCAGTTCGTCCGCCCAGAATGGCGGGTACTTC. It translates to CASSSSAQNGGYF.

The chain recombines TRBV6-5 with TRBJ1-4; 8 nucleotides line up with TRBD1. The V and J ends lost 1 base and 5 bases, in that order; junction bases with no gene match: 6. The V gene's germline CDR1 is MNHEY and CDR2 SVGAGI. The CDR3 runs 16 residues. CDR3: CASSYYTGGRNEKLFF. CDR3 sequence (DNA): TGTGCCAGCAGTTACTACACAGGGGGAAGGAATGAAAAACTGTTTTTT.

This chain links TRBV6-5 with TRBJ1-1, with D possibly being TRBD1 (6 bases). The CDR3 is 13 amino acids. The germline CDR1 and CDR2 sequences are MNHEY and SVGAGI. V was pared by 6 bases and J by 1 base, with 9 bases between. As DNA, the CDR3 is TGTGCCAGCAGCTCGACAGGGAACACTGAAGCTTTCTTT. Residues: CASSSTGNTEAFF.

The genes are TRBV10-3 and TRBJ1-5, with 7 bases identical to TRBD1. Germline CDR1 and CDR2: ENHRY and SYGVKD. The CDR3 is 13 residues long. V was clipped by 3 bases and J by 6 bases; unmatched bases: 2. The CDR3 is CAISDGTAQPQHF. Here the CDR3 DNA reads TGTGCCATCAGTGACGGGACAGCTCAGCCCCAGCATTTT.